This entry describes one TCR beta chain. The antigen is undetermined. The sample comes from a study of OX40 agonist ivuxolimab in advanced cancers. Assay used: immunoSEQ multiplex PCR; TCRdb lists only in-frame clones, some missing. The profile shows over 45,000 clones, about 89% of them singletons. With 7 bases clipped from V and 4 bases from J, the junction kept 8 bases outside the gene matches. The germline CDR1 and CDR2 sequences are ENHRY and SYGVKD. This CDR3 is 18 amino acids long. General observations from the study: Both CD4+ and CD8+ T cell populations in blood had undergone clonal expansion by week 6 at 0.1 to 3.0 mg/kg.

Sequenced here: CD4+ or CD8+ T cells sorted from blood, sampled in a trial of the OX40 agonist ivuxolimab. This receptor was obtained from an adult with an advanced solid tumor such as melanoma, head and neck, liver or kidney cancer. The V call is TRBV10-3, the J call TRBJ2-6; TRBD2 matches 15 bases. The CDR3 is CAITPGLAGGLGANVLTF. CDR3 DNA sequence: TGTGCCATCACCCCGGGACTAGCGGGGGGTCTCGGGGCCAACGTCCTGACTTTC.